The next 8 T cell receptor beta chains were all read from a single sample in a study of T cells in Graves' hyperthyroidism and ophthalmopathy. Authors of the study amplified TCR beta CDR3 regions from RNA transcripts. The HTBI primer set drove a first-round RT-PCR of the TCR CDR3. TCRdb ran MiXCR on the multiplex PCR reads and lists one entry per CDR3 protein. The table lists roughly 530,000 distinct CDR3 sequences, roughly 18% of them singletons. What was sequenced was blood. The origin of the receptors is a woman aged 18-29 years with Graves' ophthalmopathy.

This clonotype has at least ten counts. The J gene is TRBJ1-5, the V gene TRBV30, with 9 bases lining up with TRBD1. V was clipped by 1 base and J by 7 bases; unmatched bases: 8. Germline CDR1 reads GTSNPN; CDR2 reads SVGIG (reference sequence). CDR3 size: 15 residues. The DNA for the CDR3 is TGTGCCTGGAGTGGGACAGGGGACACTCGGCAGCCCCAGCATTTT. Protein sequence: CAWSGTGDTRQPQHF.

This CDR3 is CASSRDPTPTTDTQYF. CDR3 in DNA: TGCGCCAGCAGCCGGGACCCAACCCCAACTACAGATACGCAGTATTTT. V is TRBV5-1 and J is TRBJ2-3; D may match TRBD1 or TRBD2 (5 bases each). Germline CDR1 is SGHRS and CDR2 is YFSETQ. This CDR3 is built from 16 residues. V dropped 4 bases and J dropped 3 bases, with 18 bases sitting between them.

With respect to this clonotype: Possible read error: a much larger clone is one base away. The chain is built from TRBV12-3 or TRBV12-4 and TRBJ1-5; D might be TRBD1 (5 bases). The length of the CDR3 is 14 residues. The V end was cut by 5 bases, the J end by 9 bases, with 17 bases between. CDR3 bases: TGTGCCAGCAGTCCCGCCGGGGGGTTGCGGCCCCAGCATTTT. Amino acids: CASSPAGGLRPQHF.

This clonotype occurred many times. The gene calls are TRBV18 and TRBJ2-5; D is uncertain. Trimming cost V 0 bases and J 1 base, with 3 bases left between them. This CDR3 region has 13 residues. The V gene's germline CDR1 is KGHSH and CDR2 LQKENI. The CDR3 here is CASSPPFQETQYF. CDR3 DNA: TGTGCCAGCTCACCACCGTTCCAAGAGACCCAGTACTTC. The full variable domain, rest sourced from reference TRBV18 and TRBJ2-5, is NAGVMQNPRHLVRRRGQEARLRCSPMKGHSHVYWYRQLPEEGLKFMVYLQKENIIDESGMPKERFSAEFPKEGPSILRIQQVVRGDSAAYFCASSPPFQETQYFGPGTRLLVL.

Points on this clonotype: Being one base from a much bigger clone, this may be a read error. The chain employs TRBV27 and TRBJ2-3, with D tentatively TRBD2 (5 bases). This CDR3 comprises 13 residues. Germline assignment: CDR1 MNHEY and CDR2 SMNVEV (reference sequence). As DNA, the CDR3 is TGTTCCAGCAGTTTAGTAGCGACAGATACGCAGTATTTT. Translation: CSSSLVATDTQYF.

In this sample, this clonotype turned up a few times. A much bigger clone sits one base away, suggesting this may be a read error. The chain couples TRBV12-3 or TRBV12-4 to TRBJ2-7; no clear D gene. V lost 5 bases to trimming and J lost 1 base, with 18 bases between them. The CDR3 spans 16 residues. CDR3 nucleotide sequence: TGTGCCAGCAGTCCACACGCCGGCTGGATTTCCTACGAGCAGTACGTC. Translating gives CASSPHAGWISYEQYV.

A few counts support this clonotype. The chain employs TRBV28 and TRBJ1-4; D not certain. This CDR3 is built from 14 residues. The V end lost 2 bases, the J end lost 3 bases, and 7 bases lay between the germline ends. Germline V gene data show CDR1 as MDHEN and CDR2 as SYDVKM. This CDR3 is CASSLGFSNEKLFF. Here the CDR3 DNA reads TGTGCCAGCAGTTTAGGTTTTTCTAATGAAAAACTGTTTTTT.

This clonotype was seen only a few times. The CDR3 is CASSINGQAEQYF. In nucleotides, the CDR3 is TGTGCCAGTAGTATTAACGGGCAGGCCGAGCAGTACTTC. The rearrangement uses TRBV19 and TRBJ2-7; D gene uncertain. The CDR3 runs 13 residues. Trimming shortened V by 3 bases and J by 6 bases, and 12 bases separated the two germline ends. Germline loops: CDR1 LNHDA, CDR2 SQIVND (reference sequence).